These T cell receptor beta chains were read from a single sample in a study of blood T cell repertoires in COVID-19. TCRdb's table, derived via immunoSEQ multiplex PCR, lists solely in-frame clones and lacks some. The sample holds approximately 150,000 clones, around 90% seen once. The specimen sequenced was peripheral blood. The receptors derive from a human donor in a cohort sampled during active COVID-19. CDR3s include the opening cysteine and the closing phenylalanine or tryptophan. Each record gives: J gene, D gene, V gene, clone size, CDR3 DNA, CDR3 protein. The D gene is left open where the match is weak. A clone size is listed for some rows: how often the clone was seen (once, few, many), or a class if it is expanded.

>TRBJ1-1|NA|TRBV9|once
TGTGCCAGCAGCGTAGCTGCGGGGCAGAACACTGAAGCTTTCTTT
CASSVAAGQNTEAFF
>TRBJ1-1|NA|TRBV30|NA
TGTGCCTGGAGTCCGGGGGGGTCGAACACTGAAGCTTTCTTT
CAWSPGGSNTEAFF
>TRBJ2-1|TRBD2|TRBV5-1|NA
TGCGTCCGCCCTACCGGGAGGGTAGAGCAGTTCTTC
CVRPTGRVEQFF
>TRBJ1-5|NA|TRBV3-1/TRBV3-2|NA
TGTGCCAGCAGCCAAGATATTCCCGAACAGGGTCGGGGTCAGCCCCAGCATTTT
CASSQDIPEQGRGQPQHF
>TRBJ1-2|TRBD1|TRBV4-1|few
TGCGCCAGCAGCCAATATTTCGTCGACAGGGGCCGGAGGGGTGGCTACACCTTC
CASSQYFVDRGRRGGYTF
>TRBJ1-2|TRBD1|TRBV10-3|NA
TGTGCCATCAGTCGGGACAGGGGGCATGGGGGCTACACCTTC
CAISRDRGHGGYTF
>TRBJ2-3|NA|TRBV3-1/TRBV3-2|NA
TGTGCCAGCAGCCAGGGGCCTATTCGTGATACGCAGTATTTT
CASSQGPIRDTQYF
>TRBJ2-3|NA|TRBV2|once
TGTGCCAGCAGCCGCGACAGAGATACGCAGTATTTT
CASSRDRDTQYF
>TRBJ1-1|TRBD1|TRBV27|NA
TGTGCCAGCAGGGGATTAACAGGGGCAGCTTTCTTT
CASRGLTGAAFF
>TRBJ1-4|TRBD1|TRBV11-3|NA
TGTGCCAGCAGCCGTGGACAGGGGGAAAAACTGTTTTTT
CASSRGQGEKLFF
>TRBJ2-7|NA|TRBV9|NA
TGTGCCAGCAGCGATGGGACATCCTCCTACGAGCAGTACTTC
CASSDGTSSYEQYF
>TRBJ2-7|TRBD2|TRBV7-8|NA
TGTGCCAGCAGCTTATTAGCGGGAGGGCCTGGAGTCTACGAGCAGTACTTC
CASSLLAGGPGVYEQYF
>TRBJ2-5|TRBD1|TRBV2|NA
TGTGCCAGCAGAGGACAGGGCGAGACCCAGTACTTC
CASRGQGETQYF
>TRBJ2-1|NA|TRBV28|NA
TGTGCCAGCGGGCGCGGGGTTTACAATGAGCAGTTCTTC
CASGRGVYNEQFF
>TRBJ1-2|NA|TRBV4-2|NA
TGTGCCAGCAGCCAAGCGGGTCGCAGTGTCTTCACCAACTATGGCTACACCTTC
CASSQAGRSVFTNYGYTF
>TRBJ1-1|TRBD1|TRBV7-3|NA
TGTGCCAGCGCACAGGGGCGGAACACTGAAGCTTTCTTT
CASAQGRNTEAFF
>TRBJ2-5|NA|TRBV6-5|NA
TGTGCCAGCAGGAGTTCCGGTTTGCAGACCCAGTACTTC
CASRSSGLQTQYF
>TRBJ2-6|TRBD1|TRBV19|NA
TGTGCCAGTACTTCCACAGGGGTCTCTGGGGCCAACGTCCTGACTTTC
CASTSTGVSGANVLTF
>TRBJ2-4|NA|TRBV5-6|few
TGTGCCAGCAGCTTGGGGCCCCCCGACATTCAGTACTTC
CASSLGPPDIQYF
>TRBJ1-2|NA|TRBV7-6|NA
TGTGCCAGCAGCTTAGGATACCGGGACTCCGGGAAGGGTGGCTACACCTTC
CASSLGYRDSGKGGYTF
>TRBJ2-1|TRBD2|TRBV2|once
TGTGCCAGCAGCCCGGGACTAGCGGGCTACAATGAGCAGTTCTTC
CASSPGLAGYNEQFF
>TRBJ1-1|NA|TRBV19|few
TGTGCCAGTAGTATTACAGGGACCACTGAAGCTTTCTTT
CASSITGTTEAFF
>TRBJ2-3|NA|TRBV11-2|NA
TGTGCCAGCAGCCCTCCCCAACTAGGAGATACGCAGTATTTT
CASSPPQLGDTQYF
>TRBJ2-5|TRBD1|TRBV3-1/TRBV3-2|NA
TGTGCCAGCAGCCCCCGGACAGGAGCAAAGACCCAGTACTTC
CASSPRTGAKTQYF
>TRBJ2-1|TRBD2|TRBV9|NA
TGTGCCAGCAGCGTAGAGGTAGGGCTAGCGGGAGAGGGTCAGTTCTTC
CASSVEVGLAGEGQFF
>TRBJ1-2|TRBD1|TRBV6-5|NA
TGTGCCAGCAGCTTAGGACAGGGACATGGCTACACCTTC
CASSLGQGHGYTF
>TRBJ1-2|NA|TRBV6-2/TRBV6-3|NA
TGTGCCAGCAGTCTGATCTTTGAAGGGGATGGCTACACCTTC
CASSLIFEGDGYTF
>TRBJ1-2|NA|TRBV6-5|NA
TGTGCCAGCAGTTACTCGAACGGACTAAGAGGCTATGGCTACACCTTC
CASSYSNGLRGYGYTF
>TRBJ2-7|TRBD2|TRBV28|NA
TGTGCCAGCAACCTAGGCGGGAGCTCCTACGAGCAGTACTTC
CASNLGGSSYEQYF
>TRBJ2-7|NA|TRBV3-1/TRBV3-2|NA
TGTGCCAGCAGCCAGGGGGCTAGCGGTGTCTACGAGCAGTACTTC
CASSQGASGVYEQYF
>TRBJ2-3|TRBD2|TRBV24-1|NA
TGTGCCACCAGTGATCCCGGGACTAGCGGGGCAGATACGCAGTATTTT
CATSDPGTSGADTQYF
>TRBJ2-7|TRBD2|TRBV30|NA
TGTGCCTGGAGGGCGGGACTAGCCAACGAGCAGTACTTC
CAWRAGLANEQYF
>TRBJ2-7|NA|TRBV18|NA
TGTGCCAGCTCACCGGGGCAATACGAGCAGTACTTC
CASSPGQYEQYF
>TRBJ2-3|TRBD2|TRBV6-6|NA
TGTGCCAGCGGACTAGGATGGGGCACAGATACGCAGTATTTT
CASGLGWGTDTQYF
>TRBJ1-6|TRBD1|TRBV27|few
TGTGCCAGCAGTCCTCGGACAGGGGCAACGAATTCACCCCTCCACTTT
CASSPRTGATNSPLHF
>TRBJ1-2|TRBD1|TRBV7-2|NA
TGTGCCAGCAGCTTAGTAACCGGGACAGGGGGTTCCGGCTACACCTTC
CASSLVTGTGGSGYTF
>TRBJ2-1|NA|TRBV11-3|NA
TGTGCCAGCAGCTTAGACCCCACAGGGTTTGAGCAGTTCTTC
CASSLDPTGFEQFF
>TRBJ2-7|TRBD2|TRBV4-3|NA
TGCGCCAGCAGCCAAGATCTCCTGGGACTAGCGGGGCTCTACGAGCAGTACTTC
CASSQDLLGLAGLYEQYF
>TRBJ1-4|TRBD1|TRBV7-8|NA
TGTGCCAGCAGTTCGACAGGGGTTGAAAAACTGTTTTTT
CASSSTGVEKLFF
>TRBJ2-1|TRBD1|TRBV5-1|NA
TGCGCCAGCAGCTGGTTCCCCGACAGGGTGAGTGAGCAGTTCTTC
CASSWFPDRVSEQFF
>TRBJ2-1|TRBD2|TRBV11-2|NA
TGTGCCAGCAGCTTAGGGTTGACTAGCGGGGTGGGTGAGCAGTTCTTC
CASSLGLTSGVGEQFF
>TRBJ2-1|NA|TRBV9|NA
TGTGCCAGCAGCGACAGGACAGCTGAGCAGTTCTTC
CASSDRTAEQFF
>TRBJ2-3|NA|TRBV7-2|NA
TGTGCCAGCAGCCTAATGACAGGCCTAACAGATACGCAGTATTTT
CASSLMTGLTDTQYF
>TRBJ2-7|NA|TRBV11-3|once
TGTGCCAGCAGCTTACAAGGAGGAGAACAGGGTGACGAGCAGTACTTC
CASSLQGGEQGDEQYF
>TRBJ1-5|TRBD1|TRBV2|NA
TGTGCCAGCAGTGAATTTATAAGACAGGGCCTAAATCAGCCCCAGCATTTT
CASSEFIRQGLNQPQHF